This T cell receptor beta chain came from a study of blood T cell repertoires in COVID-19 (dated by TCRdb to about 2020). Turning to the overall study: Collaborator samples came from the United States, Italy and Spain and covered acute and convalescent phases of COVID-19. The prospective study material was composed of cDNA or gDNA derived from T cells, B-cell-depleted T cells, or PBMCs. Deeply sampled blood TCRbeta repertoires from subjects exposed to, actively infected with, or recovered from COVID-19 were included in the dataset. The repertoires were released in a freely available public database meant as a resource for research on the immune response to SARS-CoV-2. Samples were obtained from the ongoing ImmuneRACE study (first 160 participants) and from 1,254 subjects provided by 6 global collaborators. A de-identified subject ID, COVID-19 status, age in years and sex were almost always included in the sample metadata. Where available, HLA class I and class II types were obtained from metadata supplied by the sample provider rather than from assay-based typing. The research as a whole found: Clinical and demographic metadata were provided uncurated, with the amount varying by source and participant.

Looking up the germline V gene yields CDR1 SGHDN and CDR2 FVKESK. Counted from cysteine to phenylalanine, this CDR3 has 14 amino acids. Only CDR3 DNA is held: 42 bases, read in frame from base 1. The junction shows trimming of 4 bases on V and 5 bases on J, plus 14 bases between the germline ends. On this clone: It has no known antigen specificity. No base qualities exist here, and no much larger clone lies one base off it.

Each collaborating institution followed its own protocols to collect whole blood in K2EDTA tubes. For TCRbeta analysis, collaborator samples were shipped as frozen whole blood, as isolated PBMCs, or as DNA extracted from either sample type. TCRbeta CDR3 regions were amplified from genomic DNA using the immunoSEQ Assay, a bias-controlled multiplex PCR. The authors processed their data as follows. The number of nucleated cells in each sample was estimated from the amplification of reference gene primers within the assay. To quantify the absolute abundance of each unique TCRbeta CDR3 rearrangement, sequence reads were collapsed and filtered. Productive Simpson clonality was computed per sample as the square root of Simpson's diversity index over productive rearrangements. TCRdb obtained this table from immuneACCESS and retained in-frame rearrangements with V and J assigned. These tables miss some clones; where compared with another copy, unresolved V genes account for less than half of the shortfall, and the remainder is unexplained. That table is the source of V, J and clone size, and D and trimming were worked out from the DNA. This sample lists some 13,000 clones; 80% to 90% were detected once. The ten top clones hold just over 50% of the sample.

This receptor was identified in a man older than 75 with acute or convalescent COVID-19. The sample taken for sequencing was peripheral blood. Recombination linked TRBV14 to TRBJ2-5, and possibly TRBD2, on 7 matching bases. The CDR3 protein: CASSPWTRGETQYF. DNA sequence: TGTGCCAGCAGCCCCTGGACTAGGGGGGAGACCCAGTACTTC.